What follows is one T cell receptor (beta chain) and its context. Its target is not known. The PCR used 60 Vbeta and 13 Jbeta primers. Sequencing used immunoSEQ multiplex PCR; TCRdb keeps in-frame clones, though not all of them. This table lists 75,000 to 95,000 clones. The source of the sample is a study of cytomegalovirus exposure and HLA in healthy donors. Study overall: The study placed about 81% of its roughly 410 genotyped donors in the Caucasian-associated ancestry cluster.

V shed 5 bases and J shed 4 bases, with 17 bases lying between them. The CDR3 is 15 residues long. The V gene's germline CDR1 is SEHNR and CDR2 FQNEAQ (reference sequence). General study results and limits: Association of 15,000 to 20,000 TCR beta sequences with HLA alleles was found at 0.05 false discovery rate in a later analysis. With further analysis later on, most CMV-associated TCR beta chains appeared HLA-restricted.

This TCR was recovered from a man aged 30 to 39 in good health and CMV-seronegative. V usage is TRBV7-9 and J usage is TRBJ2-5; D perhaps matches TRBD2 (6 bases). Sequencing was carried out using PBMCs. The CDR3 loop is CASSLRRLGAETQYF. The DNA of the CDR3 is TGTGCCAGCAGCCTCCGGAGACTAGGCGCAGAGACCCAGTACTTC.